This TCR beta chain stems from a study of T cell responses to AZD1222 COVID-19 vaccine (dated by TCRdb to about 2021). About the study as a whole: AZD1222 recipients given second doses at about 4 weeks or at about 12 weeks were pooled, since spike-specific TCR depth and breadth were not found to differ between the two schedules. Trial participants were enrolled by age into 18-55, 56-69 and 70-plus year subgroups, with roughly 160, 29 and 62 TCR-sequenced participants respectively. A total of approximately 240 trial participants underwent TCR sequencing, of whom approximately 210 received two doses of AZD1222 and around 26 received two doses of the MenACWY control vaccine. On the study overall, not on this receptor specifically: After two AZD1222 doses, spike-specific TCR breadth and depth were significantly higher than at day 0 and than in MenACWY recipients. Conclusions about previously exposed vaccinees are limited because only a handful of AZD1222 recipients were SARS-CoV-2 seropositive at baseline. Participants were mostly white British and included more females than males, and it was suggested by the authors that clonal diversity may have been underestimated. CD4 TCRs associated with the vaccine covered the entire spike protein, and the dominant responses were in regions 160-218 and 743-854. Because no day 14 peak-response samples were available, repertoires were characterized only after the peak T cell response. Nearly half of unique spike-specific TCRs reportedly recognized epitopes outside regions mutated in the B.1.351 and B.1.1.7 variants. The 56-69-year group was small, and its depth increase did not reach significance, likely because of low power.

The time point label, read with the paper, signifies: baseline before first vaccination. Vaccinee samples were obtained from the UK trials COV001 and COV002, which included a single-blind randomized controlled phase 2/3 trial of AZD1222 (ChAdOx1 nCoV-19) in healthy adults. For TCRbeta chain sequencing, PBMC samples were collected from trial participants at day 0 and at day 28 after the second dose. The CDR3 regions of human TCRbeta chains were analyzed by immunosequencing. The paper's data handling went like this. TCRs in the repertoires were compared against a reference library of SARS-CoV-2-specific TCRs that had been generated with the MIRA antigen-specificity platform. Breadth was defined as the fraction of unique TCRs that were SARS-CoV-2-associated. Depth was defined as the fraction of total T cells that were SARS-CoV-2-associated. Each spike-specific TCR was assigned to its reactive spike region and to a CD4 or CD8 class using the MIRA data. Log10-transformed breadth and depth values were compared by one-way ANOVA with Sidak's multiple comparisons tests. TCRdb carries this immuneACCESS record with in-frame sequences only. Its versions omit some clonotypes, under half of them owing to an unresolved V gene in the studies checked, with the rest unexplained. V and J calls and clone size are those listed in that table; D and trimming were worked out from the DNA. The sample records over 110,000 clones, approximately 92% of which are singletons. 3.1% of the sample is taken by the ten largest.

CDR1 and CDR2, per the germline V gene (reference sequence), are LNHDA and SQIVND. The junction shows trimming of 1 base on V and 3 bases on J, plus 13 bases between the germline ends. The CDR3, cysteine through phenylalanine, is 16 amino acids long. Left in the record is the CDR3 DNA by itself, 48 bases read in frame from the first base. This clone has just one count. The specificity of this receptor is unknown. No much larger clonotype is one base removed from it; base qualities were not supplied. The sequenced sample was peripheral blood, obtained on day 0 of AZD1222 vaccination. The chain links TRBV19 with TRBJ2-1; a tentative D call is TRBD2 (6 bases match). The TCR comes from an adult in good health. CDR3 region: CASSIVLASLYNEQFF. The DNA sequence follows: TGTGCCAGTAGTATAGTACTAGCATCCCTCTACAATGAGCAGTTCTTC.